This record looks at one T cell receptor beta chain sequence and its context. Its antigen is as yet unknown. Each individual donor underwent a draw of ten milliliters of peripheral blood. Isolated PBMCs totaled at least 6.5 million in each sample. The V and J ends lost 0 bases and 3 bases respectively, with 7 bases between them. The length of the CDR3 is 14 residues. Germline CDR1 and CDR2: SGHRS and YFSETQ. Through a sample-barcoded 5' primer and a J-beta primer mix, a second PCR was run for roughly 6 to 11 cycles. Using its own MiXCR run on the 5' RACE reads, TCRdb lists one record per CDR3 protein. The repertoire consists of 550,000 to 700,000 distinct CDR3 sequences, with 27% occurring once and the leading ten covering approximately 17%. This entry belongs to a study of blood T cells in healthy people across ages. Study observations and caveats: Fewer expanded clones and more diversity marked long-lived versus aged donors. Estimates of total diversity, which came from one million sequenced T cells, were considered to be underestimates.

The clonotype was recovered from a woman in her 70s in good health. J is TRBJ1-3 and V is TRBV5-1; D unresolved. The sample consisted of blood. Here the CDR3 reads CASSLDRHGNTIYF. The DNA for the CDR3 is TGCGCCAGCAGCTTGGACAGACATGGAAACACCATATATTTT.